Below are 17 T cell receptor beta chains sequenced from a single sample in a study of blood T cell repertoires in COVID-19. TCRdb's table, derived via immunoSEQ multiplex PCR, lists solely in-frame clones and lacks some. The sample gives 150,000 to 200,000 clones, roughly 85% of which show up once; roughly 3.5% is in the top ten. Material for sequencing was peripheral blood. The receptors shown here come from a man aged 55 to 70 with acute or convalescent COVID-19.

Here the CDR3 reads CASSLQQGDTEAFF. In nucleotides, the CDR3 is TGCGCCAGCAGCTTGCAACAGGGGGACACTGAAGCTTTCTTT. The chain links TRBV5-1 to TRBJ1-1; 8 bases fit TRBD1. The CDR3 length is 14 residues. Germline values: CDR1 SGHRS, CDR2 YFSETQ. J gave up 3 bases and V 1 base, and 2 bases lay outside the gene matches.

V is TRBV19 and J is TRBJ2-7; D might be TRBD1 (6 bases). Germline V gene data show CDR1 as LNHDA and CDR2 as SQIVND (reference sequence). V was trimmed by 6 bases and J by 2 bases, leaving 14 bases between them. This CDR3 contains 14 residues. The CDR3 loop is CASRYGPGAYEQYF. The CDR3 DNA reads TGTGCCAGTAGATACGGACCAGGGGCCTACGAGCAGTACTTC. The full variable domain, its missing parts supplied by reference TRBV19 and TRBJ2-7, is DGGITQSPKYLFRKEGQNVTLSCEQNLNHDAMYWYRQDPGQGLRLIYYSQIVNDFQKGDIAEGYSVSREKKESFPLTVTSAQKNPTAFYLCASRYGPGAYEQYFGPGTRLTVT.

The rearrangement joins TRBV9 to TRBJ1-2; 7 bases match TRBD1. The CDR3 has 14 amino acids. The germline V gene encodes CDR1 SGDLS and CDR2 YYNGEE. Trimming took 3 bases from V and 7 from J; bases not matched to a gene: 9. CDR3 sequence: CASSGLMSGGGYTF. The CDR3, as DNA: TGTGCCAGCAGCGGCCTCATGTCAGGGGGTGGCTACACCTTC.

This sequence joins TRBV7-8 and TRBJ1-6; D remains ambiguous. Germline V gives CDR1 SGHVS, CDR2 FQNEAQ. The V and J ends lost 1 base and 11 bases respectively, with 18 bases between them. This CDR3 is built from 16 residues. CDR3 DNA sequence: TGTGCCAGCAGCTTAGAATCGGCGGGGTATTCGACACCCCTCCACTTT. As protein: CASSLESAGYSTPLHF.

Concerning this clone itself: The sample carries other DNA sequences with the same CDR3. The chain combines TRBV3-1 (or the pseudogene TRBV3-2) with TRBJ1-3; D unresolved. Trimming pared 1 base from V and 1 base from J, leaving 5 bases between. Germline V lookup: CDR1 LGHDT, CDR2 YNNKEL (reference sequence). There are 14 residues in the CDR3. The CDR3 nucleotides read TGTGCCAGCAGCCAAGTCAGATCTGGAAACACCATATATTTT. It yields the protein CASSQVRSGNTIYF.

The chain recombines TRBV30 with TRBJ2-2; D is unresolved. Trimming took 1 base from V and 0 from J, leaving 9 bases between them. Germline V gives CDR1 GTSNPN, CDR2 SVGIG (reference sequence). The CDR3 loop spans 15 amino acids. This CDR3 reads CAWSATRANTGELFF. The CDR3 DNA reads TGTGCCTGGAGTGCCACCCGGGCGAACACCGGGGAGCTGTTTTTT.

CDR3 in amino acids: CASSSLAPSSYNEQFF. DNA for the CDR3: TGTGCCAGCAGCTCCCTAGCTCCGAGCTCCTACAATGAGCAGTTCTTC. V is TRBV7-2 and J is TRBJ2-1; tentative D call: TRBD2 (5 bases). This CDR3 has 16 amino acids. Germline V lookup: CDR1 SGHTA, CDR2 FQGNSA. V lost 4 bases, J lost 0 bases, and 13 bases lay in between.

This clone is a singleton in its sample. This chain links TRBV7-9 with TRBJ2-7; 12 bases match TRBD1. From germline, CDR1 is SEHNR and CDR2 FQNEAQ (reference sequence). The CDR3 length is 14 residues. Trimming cost V 4 bases and J 6 bases; bases outside gene matches: 4. Written as DNA, the CDR3 is TGTGCCAGCAGCTCCCGGGACAGGGGGCGCGAGCAGTACTTC. Translation gives CASSSRDRGREQYF.

The chain uses TRBV5-5 and TRBJ1-1; a weak D match, TRBD1 (5 bases). V was cut by 4 bases and J by 3 bases, with 13 bases left in between. The germline V gene encodes CDR1 SGHKS and CDR2 YYEKEE (reference sequence). This CDR3 region has 14 residues. CDR3 sequence reads: CASSDDRTHTEAFF. CDR3 coding DNA: TGTGCCAGCAGCGACGACAGAACCCACACTGAAGCTTTCTTT.

This sequence joins TRBV28 and TRBJ1-5; TRBD1 matches at 8 bases. After removal of 2 bases from V and 2 bases from J, the junction contained 2 bases not matched to a gene. The CDR3 runs to 15 residues. Looked up from germline, CDR1 is MDHEN and CDR2 is SYDVKM. DNA of the CDR3: TGTGCCAGCAGTTTAGGGACAGGTGGCAATCAGCCCCAGCATTTT. It is translated as CASSLGTGGNQPQHF. Full variable domain (missing parts from reference TRBV28 and TRBJ1-5): DVKVTQSSRYLVKRTGEKVFLECVQDMDHENMFWYRQDPGLGLRLIYFSYDVKMKEKGDIPEGYSVSREKKERFSLILESASTNQTSMYLCASSLGTGGNQPQHFGDGTRLSIL.

The J gene is TRBJ2-7, the V gene TRBV4-2; 10 positions agree with TRBD2. V shed 1 base and J 3 bases; nucleotides not matched to a gene: 3. This CDR3 region has 15 residues. The germline gives CDR1 LGHNA, CDR2 YNFKEQ. The CDR3 nucleotides read TGTGCCAGCAGCCAAGGAGCTAGCGGGAGCTACGAGCAGTACTTC. Encoded protein: CASSQGASGSYEQYF.

The chain employs TRBV9 and TRBJ2-2, with a weak D call TRBD2 (6 bases). Germline V CDR1 and CDR2: SGDLS, YYNGEE. V lost 1 base to trimming and J lost 5 bases, with 12 bases between them. The CDR3 loop spans 15 amino acids. CDR3 DNA: TGTGCCAGCAGCGTATGGGGGGAGAGGACCGGGGAGCTGTTTTTT. Translation gives CASSVWGERTGELFF.

CDR3 region: CASSLVDGITDTQYF. CDR3 DNA: TGCGCCAGCAGCTTGGTAGACGGGATCACAGATACGCAGTATTTT. V and J are TRBV5-1 and TRBJ2-3; tentative D call: TRBD2 (5 bases). Looked up from germline, CDR1 is SGHRS and CDR2 is YFSETQ. This CDR3 has 15 amino acids. Trimming took off 0 bases at V and 2 bases at J, with 10 bases between the two ends.

The J gene is TRBJ2-5, the V gene TRBV19, with D unclear. V gave up 4 bases and J gave up 2 bases, with 11 bases separating them. Germline values: CDR1 LNHDA, CDR2 SQIVND (reference sequence). The CDR3 has 14 amino acids. The CDR3 region is CASSTAALQETQYF. CDR3 nucleotides: TGTGCCAGTAGTACCGCGGCCCTGCAAGAGACCCAGTACTTC.

The chain has TRBV5-6 and TRBJ1-1; 7 nucleotides align to TRBD1. This CDR3 contains 11 residues. Germline lookup yields CDR1 SGHDT and CDR2 YYEEEE. V shed 4 bases, J shed 8 bases, and the junction held 2 bases outside the gene matches. CDR3 sequence (DNA): TGTGCCAGCAGCCTGACAGGGGAAGCTTTCTTT. This gives the protein CASSLTGEAFF.

This chain uses TRBV4-1 with TRBJ2-1; 7 nucleotides match TRBD2. Germline V gene sequence: CDR1 MGHRA, CDR2 YSYEKL. The J segment lost 3 bases and the V segment lost 3 bases, leaving 11 bases of the junction unmatched. CDR3 size: 17 residues. CDR3 protein: CASSQGYGLGHYNEQFF. CDR3 bases: TGCGCCAGCAGCCAGGGTTACGGACTAGGGCACTACAATGAGCAGTTCTTC.

This chain connects TRBV7-2 to TRBJ2-1; 9 bases are shared with TRBD1. Germline CDR1 and CDR2: SGHTA and FQGNSA. V lost 5 bases and J lost 8; bases outside the gene matches: 4. This CDR3 spans 13 amino acids. The CDR3 loop is CASSRDRADEQFF. CDR3 coding DNA: TGTGCCAGCAGCCGGGACAGGGCCGATGAGCAGTTCTTC. Variable domain in full (rest from reference TRBV7-2 and TRBJ2-1): GAGVSQSPSNKVTEKGKDVELRCDPISGHTALYWYRQSLGQGLEFLIYFQGNSAPDKSGLPSDRFSAERTGGSVSTLTIQRTQQEDSAVYLCASSRDRADEQFFGPGTRLTVL.